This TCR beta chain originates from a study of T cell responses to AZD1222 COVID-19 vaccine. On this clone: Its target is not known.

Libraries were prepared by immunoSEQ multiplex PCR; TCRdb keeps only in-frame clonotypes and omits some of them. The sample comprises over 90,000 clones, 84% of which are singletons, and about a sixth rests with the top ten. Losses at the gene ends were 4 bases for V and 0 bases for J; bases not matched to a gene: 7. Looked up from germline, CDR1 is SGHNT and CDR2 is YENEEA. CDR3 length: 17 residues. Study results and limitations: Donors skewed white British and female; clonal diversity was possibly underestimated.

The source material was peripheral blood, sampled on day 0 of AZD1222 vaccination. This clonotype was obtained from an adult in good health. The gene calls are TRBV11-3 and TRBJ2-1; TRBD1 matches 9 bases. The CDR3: CASSSLRTGASYNEQFF. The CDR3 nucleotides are TGTGCCAGCAGCTCCCTCAGGACAGGGGCCTCCTACAATGAGCAGTTCTTC.